This TCR beta chain was identified in a study of T cell responses to AZD1222 COVID-19 vaccine (dated by TCRdb to the early 2020s). With regard to the full study: TCR sequencing was performed for about 250 trial participants, of whom roughly 200 were given two doses of AZD1222 and around 25 were given two doses of MenACWY control vaccine. Trial participants were enrolled by age into 18-55, 56-69 and 70-plus year subgroups, with approximately 160, 26 and 62 TCR-sequenced participants respectively.

Of note for this clone: Its recognized antigen is unknown. No qualities accompany the bases; no much larger clone lies one base away.

The CDR3 regions of human TCRbeta chains were analyzed by immunosequencing. On the authors' methods: Repertoire TCRs were checked for matches against a reference library of SARS-CoV-2-specific TCRs that had been generated using the MIRA antigen-specificity platform. Breadth meant the fraction of unique TCRs that were SARS-CoV-2-associated, whereas depth meant the fraction of total T cells that were SARS-CoV-2-associated. Using the MIRA data, each spike-specific TCR was mapped to the spike region that the TCR reacts to and placed in a CD4 or CD8 class. Log10-transformed breadth and depth values were compared by one-way ANOVA with Sidak's multiple comparisons tests. TCRdb obtained this table from immuneACCESS and retained in-frame rearrangements with V and J assigned. These tables miss some clones; where compared with another copy, unresolved V genes account for less than half of the shortfall, and the remainder is unexplained. V, J and clone size are taken as reported in that table, and D and trimming were inferred from the DNA itself. The table for this sample lists about 190,000 clones; about nine tenths of them were counted only once. Less than 3% of the sample goes to the ten largest clones.

What the research found in general, with its limitations: A significant rise in spike-specific TCR breadth and depth was observed after two AZD1222 doses relative to day 0 and relative to MenACWY recipients. Because no day 14 peak-response samples were available, the repertoires could be characterized only after the peak T cell response. Conclusions about previously exposed vaccinees were limited because only a handful of AZD1222 recipients were SARS-CoV-2 seropositive at baseline. Reportedly, close to half of the unique spike-specific TCRs recognized epitopes lying outside the regions that are mutated in the B.1.351 and B.1.1.7 variants. Vaccine-associated CD4 TCRs spanned the whole spike protein, with dominant responses in regions 160-218 and 743-854. Participants were mostly white British, with more females than males. The authors suggested clonal diversity may have been underestimated. The 56-69-year group was small, and its depth increase did not reach significance, likely because of low power.

Explained via the paper, the time point label denotes: baseline before first vaccination. The treatment or condition label, read with the paper, signifies: meningococcal conjugate vaccine given as trial control. Vaccinee samples came from UK trials COV001 and COV002, including a single-blind randomized controlled phase 2/3 trial of AZD1222 (ChAdOx1 nCoV-19) in healthy adults. Trial participant PBMC samples were collected at day 0 and day 28 after the second dose for TCRbeta chain sequencing. The receptor was derived from an adult in good health. The starting material was peripheral blood, obtained on day 0 of MenACWY control vaccination.

At the DNA level, the sequence is TGTGCCAGCAGCCCGACCTGGTTAGGGACTGAAGCTTTCTTT. It is translated as CASSPTWLGTEAFF. This receptor chain uses TRBV28 and TRBJ1-1, with the D gene call left open. The CDR3 runs 14 residues from the cysteine to the phenylalanine. Of all the DNA, just the CDR3 is kept, 42 bases in frame from base 1. CDR1 and CDR2 are read off the germline V gene as MDHEN and SYDVKM. V was cut back by 6 bases and J by 5 bases, leaving a gap of 16 bases between them.